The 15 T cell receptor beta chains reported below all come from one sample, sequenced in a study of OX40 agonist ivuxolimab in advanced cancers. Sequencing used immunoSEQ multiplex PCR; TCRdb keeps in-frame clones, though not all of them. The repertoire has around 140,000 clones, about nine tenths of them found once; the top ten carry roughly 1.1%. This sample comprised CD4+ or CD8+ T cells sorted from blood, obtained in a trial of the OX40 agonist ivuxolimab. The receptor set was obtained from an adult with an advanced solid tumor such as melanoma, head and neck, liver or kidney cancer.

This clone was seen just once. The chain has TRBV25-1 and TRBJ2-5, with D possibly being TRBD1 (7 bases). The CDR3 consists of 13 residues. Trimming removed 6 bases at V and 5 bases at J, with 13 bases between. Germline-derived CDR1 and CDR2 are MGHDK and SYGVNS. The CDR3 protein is CASREGAGETQYF. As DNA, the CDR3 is TGTGCCAGCAGGGAGGGGGCGGGGGAGACCCAGTACTTC.

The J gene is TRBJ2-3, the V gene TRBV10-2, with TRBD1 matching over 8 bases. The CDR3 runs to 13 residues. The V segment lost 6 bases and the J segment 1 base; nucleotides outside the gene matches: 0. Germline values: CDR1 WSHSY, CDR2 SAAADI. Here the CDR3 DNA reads TGCGCCAGCAGGACAGGGGGCACAGATACGCAGTATTTT. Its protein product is CASRTGGTDTQYF.

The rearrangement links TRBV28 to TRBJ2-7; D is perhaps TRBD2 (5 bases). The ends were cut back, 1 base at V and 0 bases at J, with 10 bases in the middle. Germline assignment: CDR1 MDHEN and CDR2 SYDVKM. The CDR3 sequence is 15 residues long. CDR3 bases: TGTGCCAGCAGTTTATCTGGGGAGATCTCCTACGAGCAGTACTTC. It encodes CASSLSGEISYEQYF.

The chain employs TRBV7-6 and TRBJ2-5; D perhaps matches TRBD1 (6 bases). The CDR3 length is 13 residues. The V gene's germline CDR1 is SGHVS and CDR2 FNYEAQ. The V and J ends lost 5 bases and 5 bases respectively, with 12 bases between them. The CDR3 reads CASSRTVRETQYF. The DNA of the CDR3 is TGTGCCAGCAGCCGGACAGTCCGGGAGACCCAGTACTTC.

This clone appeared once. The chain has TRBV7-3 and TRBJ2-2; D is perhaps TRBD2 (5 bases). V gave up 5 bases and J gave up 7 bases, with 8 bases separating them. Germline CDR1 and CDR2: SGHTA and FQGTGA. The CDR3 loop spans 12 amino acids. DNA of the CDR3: TGTGCCAGCAGCCTCGGGGACGGGGAGCTGTTTTTT. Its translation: CASSLGDGELFF.

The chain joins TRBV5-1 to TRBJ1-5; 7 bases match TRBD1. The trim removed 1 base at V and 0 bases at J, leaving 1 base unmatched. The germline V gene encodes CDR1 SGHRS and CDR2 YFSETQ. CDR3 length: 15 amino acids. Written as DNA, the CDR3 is TGCGCCAGCAGCTTGACAGGGGTTAGCAATCAGCCCCAGCATTTT. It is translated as CASSLTGVSNQPQHF. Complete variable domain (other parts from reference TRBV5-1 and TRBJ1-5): KAGVTQTPRYLIKTRGQQVTLSCSPISGHRSVSWYQQTPGQGLQFLFEYFSETQRNKGNFPGRFSGRQFSNSRSEMNVSTLELGDSALYLCASSLTGVSNQPQHFGDGTRLSIL.

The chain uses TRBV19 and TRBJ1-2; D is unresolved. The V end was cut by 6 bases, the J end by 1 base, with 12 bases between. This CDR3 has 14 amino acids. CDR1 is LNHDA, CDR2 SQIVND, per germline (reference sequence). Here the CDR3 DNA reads TGTGCCAGTAGCCCATTTGGCAATAACTATGGCTACACCTTC. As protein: CASSPFGNNYGYTF. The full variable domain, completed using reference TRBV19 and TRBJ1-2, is DGGITQSPKYLFRKEGQNVTLSCEQNLNHDAMYWYRQDPGQGLRLIYYSQIVNDFQKGDIAEGYSVSREKKESFPLTVTSAQKNPTAFYLCASSPFGNNYGYTFGSGTRLTVV.

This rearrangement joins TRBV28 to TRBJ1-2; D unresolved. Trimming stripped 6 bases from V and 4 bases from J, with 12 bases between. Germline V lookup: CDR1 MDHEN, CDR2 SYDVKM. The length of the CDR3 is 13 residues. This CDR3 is CASSSYETYGYTF. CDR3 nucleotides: TGTGCCAGCAGCTCGTACGAGACCTATGGCTACACCTTC.

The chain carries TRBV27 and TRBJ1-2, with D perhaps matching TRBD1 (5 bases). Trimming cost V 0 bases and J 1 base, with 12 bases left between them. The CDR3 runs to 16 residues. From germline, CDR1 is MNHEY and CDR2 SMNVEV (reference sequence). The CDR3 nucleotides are TGTGCCAGCAGTTTATCTGCAGGGCGGGTTAACTATGGCTACACCTTC. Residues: CASSLSAGRVNYGYTF.

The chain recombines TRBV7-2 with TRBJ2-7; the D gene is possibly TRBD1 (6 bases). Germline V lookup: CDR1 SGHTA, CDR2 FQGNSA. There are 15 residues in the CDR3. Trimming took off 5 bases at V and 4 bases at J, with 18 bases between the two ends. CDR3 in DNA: TGTGCCAGCAGCCCCACCCCCAGGGGCCCGTACGAGCAGTACTTC. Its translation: CASSPTPRGPYEQYF.

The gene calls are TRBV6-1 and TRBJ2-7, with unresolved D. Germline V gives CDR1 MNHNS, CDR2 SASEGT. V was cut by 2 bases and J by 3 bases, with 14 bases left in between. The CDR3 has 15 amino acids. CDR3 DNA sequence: TGTGCCAGCAGTGAATATACGAACGCTCGCTACGAGCAGTACTTC. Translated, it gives CASSEYTNARYEQYF.

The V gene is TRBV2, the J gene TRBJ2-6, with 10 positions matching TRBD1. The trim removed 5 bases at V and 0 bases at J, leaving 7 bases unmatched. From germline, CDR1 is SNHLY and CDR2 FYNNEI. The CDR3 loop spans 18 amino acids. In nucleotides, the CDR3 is TGTGCCAGCAGTTCGGGGACAGGGGTATTCTCTGGGGCCAACGTCCTGACTTTC. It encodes CASSSGTGVFSGANVLTF.

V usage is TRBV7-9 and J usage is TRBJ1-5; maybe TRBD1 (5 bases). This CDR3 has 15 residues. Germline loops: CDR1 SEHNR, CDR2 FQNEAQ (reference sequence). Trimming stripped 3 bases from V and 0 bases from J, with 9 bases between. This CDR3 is CASSFRQNSNQPQHF. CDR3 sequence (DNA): TGTGCCAGCAGCTTCCGACAGAATAGCAATCAGCCCCAGCATTTT.

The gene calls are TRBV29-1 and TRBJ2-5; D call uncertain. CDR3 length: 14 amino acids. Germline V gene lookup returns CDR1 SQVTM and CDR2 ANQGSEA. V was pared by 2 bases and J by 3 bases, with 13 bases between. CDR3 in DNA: TGCAGCGTTGAATCCGTGGGGTGGGAAGAGACCCAGTACTTC. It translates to CSVESVGWEETQYF.

For the CDR3, the DNA is TGTGCCAGCAGCGTCTCAGGGACAGCCTATGGCTACACCTTC. It is translated as CASSVSGTAYGYTF. The chain employs TRBV9 and TRBJ1-2; 7 bases align to TRBD1. The V gene's germline CDR1 is SGDLS and CDR2 YYNGEE. V trimming: 2 bases; J trimming: 4 bases; junction bases outside the gene matches: 5. The CDR3 is made up of 14 amino acids.